This T cell receptor beta chain was sequenced in a study of identical twins. Worth noting for this clonotype: Its specificity is not known.

This CDR3 has 13 residues. CDR1 ENHRY and CDR2 SYGVKD come from the germline V gene. V was trimmed by 8 bases and J by 5 bases, leaving 15 bases between them. TCRdb used MiXCR to reprocess the 5' RACE reads, holding one entry per CDR3 protein. Found here are hundreds of thousands of distinct CDR3 sequences, around a sixth of them singletons; the top ten hold over 10%. General study findings and limits: Insertions were reduced in abundant cord blood beta clonotypes but not in memory repertoires. When twins shared out-of-frame alpha sequences, those sequences had excess low generation probability. In drawing conclusions, the study used cross-sectional statistical analysis and did not follow the same donors.

The same data also contributed to another study, on T cells expressing NK-cell markers. That work adds: In a group of 5 to 7 donors, dominant NKG2C+ clonotypes represented 1.0-7.0% of CD8+ T cells.

This chain uses TRBV10-3 with TRBJ1-1; the D is unclear. The sequencing sample was made of PBMCs. This clonotype was sampled from a woman aged 18-29 years in good health. CDR3 sequence reads: CAIGGGKSTEAFF. CDR3 coding DNA: TGTGCCATCGGTGGAGGGAAGTCTACTGAAGCTTTCTTT.